This T cell receptor beta chain was retrieved from a study of post-analysis software for immune sequencing data. This clonotype was observed at least ten times. Its antigen is currently unknown. Study-wide results and limits: The study found TRBV5-6, TRBV5-1 and TRBV20-1 among several TRBV segments more frequent in patients than controls. Under F measure analysis, samples from one preparation batch co-clustered strongly. Controls significantly exceeded multiple sclerosis patients in normalized Chao1 diversity.

The CDR3 spans 15 residues. Germline V lookup: CDR1 DFQATT, CDR2 SNEGSKA (reference sequence). V gave up 1 base and J gave up 2 bases, with 12 bases separating them. TCR beta libraries were prepared from cDNA with unique molecular identifiers. Researchers reported 400,000 to 550,000 cDNA molecules coming from roughly 1 to 10 million T cells. One entry per CDR3 protein results from TCRdb running MiXCR on the PCR reads. The data contain 250,000 to 300,000 distinct CDR3 sequences, just over 35% of them singletons. This rearrangement joins TRBV20-1 to TRBJ2-1, with D uncertain. Sequencing used blood. The sequence derives from a girl aged 10 to 17 with multiple sclerosis. The DNA of the CDR3 is TGCAGTGCTAGAGGGGTCGAGCTGGCCTACAATGAGCAGTTCTTC. It codes for CSARGVELAYNEQFF.